These 20 T cell receptor beta chains were sequenced from one sample in a study of blood T cell repertoires in COVID-19. This table comes from immunoSEQ multiplex PCR, and its TCRdb copy is limited to in-frame clones, with some not included. Among some 90,000 clones listed, 80% were seen once. Sequenced: peripheral blood. These receptors were collected from a woman between 65 and 79 years old with acute or convalescent COVID-19.

The chain employs TRBV21-1 and TRBJ2-5; TRBD2, as called in the table, went unchecked against the DNA. TRBV21-1 constitutes a pseudogene. The CDR3 is 14 residues long. Here the CDR3 reads CASSRLAAQETQYF. The CDR3 DNA sequence: TGTGCCAGCAGTAGACTAGCGGCGCAAGAGACCCAGTACTTC.

The V call is TRBV5-4, the J call TRBJ1-5, with a tentative D call TRBD1 (5 bases). Germline V lookup: CDR1 SGHNT, CDR2 YYREEE (reference sequence). The CDR3 covers 15 residues. V lost 3 bases, J lost 0 bases, and 10 bases lay in between. The CDR3 DNA sequence: TGTGCCAGCAGCTGGACACAGGTTAGCAATCAGCCCCAGCATTTT. Its translation: CASSWTQVSNQPQHF.

V and J are TRBV20-1 and TRBJ1-5; D is unclear. This CDR3 region has 10 residues. V lost 8 bases, J lost 6 bases, and 8 bases lay in between. CDR1 and CDR2 (germline): DFQATT, SNEGSKA (reference sequence). CDR3 coding DNA: TGCAGTACTCTAGGTCAGCCCCAGCATTTT. Translated: CSTLGQPQHF.

The genes are TRBV7-5 and TRBJ1-5; the table gives TRBD1 as D, unverified against the DNA. TRBV7-5 is tagged as a pseudogene. CDR3 length: 14 residues. The DNA of the CDR3 is TGTGTCAGAAGCTTAGGAACAGGGGGTCGGCCCCAGCATTTT. Its translation is CVRSLGTGGRPQHF.

This sequence joins TRBV5-1 and TRBJ2-3; perhaps TRBD2 as D (6 bases). Germline V CDR1 and CDR2: SGHRS, YFSETQ. V was pared by 5 bases and J by 0 bases, with 16 bases between. CDR3 length: 16 amino acids. CDR3 region: CASSPALAASTDTQYF. The DNA for the CDR3 is TGCGCCAGCAGTCCCGCGTTAGCGGCTAGCACAGATACGCAGTATTTT.

The chain uses TRBV11-2 and TRBJ1-4, with 9 nucleotides matching TRBD1. The CDR3 spans 15 residues. Germline-derived CDR1 and CDR2 are SGHAT and FQNNGV. V shed 2 bases and J 4 bases; nucleotides not matched to a gene: 2. Here the CDR3 DNA reads TGTGCCAGCAGCTTAAGGACAGGGGTTAATGAAAAACTGTTTTTT. Translating gives CASSLRTGVNEKLFF.

The V and J genes are TRBV12-3 or TRBV12-4 and TRBJ1-2, with 7 bases identical to TRBD1. The CDR3 is made up of 12 amino acids. After removal of 11 bases from V and 7 bases from J, the junction contained 10 bases not matched to a gene. CDR3 loop: CAGRQGEGGYTF. DNA of the CDR3: TGTGCCGGAAGACAGGGAGAGGGTGGCTACACCTTC.

The gene calls are TRBV11-2 and TRBJ2-1; unclear D gene. The CDR3 sequence is 15 residues long. V was cut by 6 bases and J by 2 bases, with 14 bases left in between. The V gene's germline CDR1 is SGHAT and CDR2 FQNNGV. The CDR3 DNA reads as TGTGCCAGCAGTCCCGGGTTGGCCCCCTACAATGAGCAGTTCTTC. Translation gives CASSPGLAPYNEQFF.

V is TRBV27 and J is TRBJ2-3, with 11 bases lining up with TRBD2. After removal of 7 bases from V and 8 bases from J, the junction contained 17 bases not matched to a gene. Germline V gene lookup returns CDR1 MNHEY and CDR2 SMNVEV (reference sequence). The CDR3 spans 17 residues. This CDR3 reads CASTRQVAGGPMGTQYF. The DNA for the CDR3 is TGTGCCAGCACCCGGCAGGTAGCGGGAGGGCCGATGGGTACGCAGTATTTT.

V gene TRBV4-2 combines with J gene TRBJ2-5; D is possibly TRBD2 (6 bases). Germline CDR1 is LGHNA and CDR2 is YNFKEQ. The CDR3 length is 15 residues. V was pared by 4 bases and J by 2 bases, with 14 bases between. The CDR3 bases are TGTGCCAGCAGCCGAAGCGCGGGGTGGCAAGAGACCCAGTACTTC. It codes for CASSRSAGWQETQYF.

This clone has only a few counts. The chain uses TRBV9 and TRBJ1-6; a possible D gene is TRBD1 (6 bases). The CDR3 contains 14 residues. Per germline, CDR1 SGDLS and CDR2 YYNGEE. V gave up 8 bases and J gave up 5 bases, with 14 bases separating them. CDR3 nucleotide sequence: TGTGCCAGTGGACAGACTTCAAATAATTCACCCCTCCACTTT. The encoded protein is CASGQTSNNSPLHF. The variable domain in full, completed from reference TRBV9 and TRBJ1-6, reads DSGVTQTPKHLITATGQRVTLRCSPRSGDLSVYWYQQSLDQGLQFLIQYYNGEERAKGNILERFSAQQFPDLHSELNLSSLELGDSALYFCASGQTSNNSPLHFGNGTRLTVT.

The chain is built from TRBV28 and TRBJ2-7, with 7 nucleotides matching TRBD1. The germline V gene has CDR1 MDHEN and CDR2 SYDVKM. With V trimmed by 7 bases and J by 0 bases, 6 bases remained unmatched. This CDR3 is built from 14 residues. CDR3 amino acids: CASTPGTDSYEQYF. For the CDR3, the DNA is TGTGCCAGCACACCCGGGACAGACTCCTACGAGCAGTACTTC.

The rearrangement joins TRBV7-8 to TRBJ1-2; TRBD1 matches 8 bases. V shed 5 bases and J 5 bases; nucleotides not matched to a gene: 7. Germline V gives CDR1 SGHVS, CDR2 FQNEAQ. This CDR3 has 14 residues. The DNA for the CDR3 is TGTGCCAGCAGCGTGGGACAGGCCAATTATGGCTACACCTTC. Protein product: CASSVGQANYGYTF. Looking up the rest from reference TRBV7-8 and TRBJ1-2 gives the full variable domain: GAGVSQSPRYKVAKRGQDVALRCDPISGHVSLFWYQQALGQGPEFLTYFQNEAQLDKSGLPSDRFFAERPEGSVSTLKIQRTQQEDSAVYLCASSVGQANYGYTFGSGTRLTVV.

The chain carries TRBV5-6 and TRBJ2-5; tentatively, D is TRBD1 (6 bases). The V gene lost 4 bases and the J gene lost 5 bases, with 15 bases spanning the gap. The CDR3 consists of 14 residues. In germline, CDR1 is SGHDT, CDR2 YYEEEE. CDR3: CASSLNHQGETQYF. CDR3 bases: TGTGCCAGCAGCCTCAATCATCAGGGGGAGACCCAGTACTTC.

The gene calls are TRBV6-6 and TRBJ2-7; TRBD2 aligns across 13 bases. The trim removed 10 bases at V and 3 bases at J, leaving 6 bases unmatched. The CDR3 has 14 residues. Germline assignment: CDR1 MNHNY and CDR2 SVGAGI (reference sequence). The CDR3 is CATHGTSGIYEQYF. The CDR3 DNA reads TGTGCCACCCATGGGACTAGCGGGATCTACGAGCAGTACTTC.

In DNA, the CDR3 is TGTGCCAGCAGCCAGCGCGTGGGTGGAGATGAGCAGTTCTTC. Its translation is CASSQRVGGDEQFF. V usage is TRBV6-2 or TRBV6-3 and J usage is TRBJ2-1; D not certain. Deletions cut 6 bases from V and 8 bases from J, with 17 bases between. Germline V lookup: CDR1 MNHEY, CDR2 SVGEGT. The CDR3 consists of 14 residues.

The rearrangement joins TRBV7-2 to TRBJ2-2, with 8 positions matching TRBD1. The CDR3 extends over 15 amino acids. Germline V gene lookup returns CDR1 SGHTA and CDR2 FQGNSA. Germline trimming cut 4 bases from V and 6 bases from J; bases unmatched to any gene: 7. CDR3 in amino acids: CASSSSIQGAGELFF. For the CDR3, the DNA is TGTGCCAGCAGCTCCTCCATACAGGGGGCCGGGGAGCTGTTTTTT.

The chain has TRBV7-2 and TRBJ2-5; TRBD2 aligns across 14 bases. V lost 5 bases and J lost 4; bases outside the gene matches: 6. The CDR3 totals 16 residues. CDR1 is SGHTA, CDR2 FQGNSA, per germline. The CDR3 DNA follows: TGTGCCAGCAGCCAGACTAGCGGGGGGGGTGTAGAGACCCAGTACTTC. This translates into CASSQTSGGGVETQYF.

The chain recombines TRBV11-2 with TRBJ2-1; 10 bases fit TRBD2. After removal of 2 bases from V and 8 bases from J, the junction contained 9 bases not matched to a gene. The length of the CDR3 is 16 residues. In germline, CDR1 is SGHAT, CDR2 FQNNGV. The CDR3 sequence is CASSLFPSGGADEQFF. The CDR3 DNA is TGTGCCAGCAGCTTATTTCCCAGCGGGGGGGCCGATGAGCAGTTCTTC.

CDR3 in DNA: TGTGCCATCAGTTGGGCTCCCGCGAACACCGGGGAGCTGTTTTTT. Translation: CAISWAPANTGELFF. The V gene is TRBV10-3, the J gene TRBJ2-2, with D hard to call. Trimming cost V 5 bases and J 0 bases, with 10 bases left between them. Germline CDR1 and CDR2: ENHRY and SYGVKD. The CDR3 has 15 residues.